The present T cell receptor beta chain was sequenced within a study of molecular identifiers for immune sequencing clone quantification. The V end was cut by 0 bases, the J end by 2 bases, with 2 bases between. The CDR3 has 13 residues. The germline V gene encodes CDR1 LGHNA and CDR2 YNFKEQ. TCRdb reprocessed the PCR reads via MiXCR and lists one record per CDR3 protein. The repertoire holds about 100,000 distinct CDR3 sequences, with 36% as singletons. In its sample, this clonotype was seen many times. This receptor was taken from a human donor in good health. Some libraries in this study had Jurkat cell RNA spiked in. The sequencing sample was made of naive CD8+ T cells from blood, with Jurkat cell RNA spiked in. Subset here: FACS-sorted CD8+CD4-CCR7+CD45RA+ naive T cells. V usage is TRBV4-2 and J usage is TRBJ1-5; no firm D call. CDR3 protein: CASSQDRNQPQHF. The CDR3 DNA sequence: TGTGCCAGCAGCCAAGATCGCAATCAGCCCCAGCATTTT.